This entry lists 15 T cell receptor beta chains sequenced from one sample in a study of T cells expressing NK-cell markers. After re-calling the 5' RACE reads, TCRdb lists one entry per CDR3 protein, DNA absent. The sample yields about 550,000 distinct CDR3 sequences, of which the top ten take up around 4%. Sequenced input: blood T cells: a sorted CD56 or NKG2C T cell subset, CD4+ or CD8+ T cells, or bulk PBMC T cells (not recorded which). The receptors were gathered from a man aged 18 to 35 in good health.

The rearrangement joins TRBV25-1 to TRBJ2-5; the D call of TRBD2 rests on TCRdb alone, since no DNA is present to check it. CDR1 is MGHDK, CDR2 SYGVNS, per germline. CDR3 length: 16 residues. The CDR3 reads CASSEFSGTWGETQYF.

The rearrangement links TRBV28 to TRBJ2-3; the TRBD2 assignment by TCRdb is unverifiable without DNA. This CDR3 contains 16 residues. From germline, CDR1 is MDHEN and CDR2 SYDVKM. CDR3: CASMRQGSIFTDTQYF.

The chain links TRBV10-3 to TRBJ2-1; the TCRdb call, TRBD2, lacks DNA for checking. CDR1 ENHRY and CDR2 SYGVKD come from the germline V gene. The CDR3 contains 14 residues. The CDR3 region is CAINPGLAHNEQFF.

The gene calls are TRBV11-2 and TRBJ2-5; without DNA, the TCRdb call of TRBD2 cannot be checked. CDR1 and CDR2 from the germline V gene are SGHAT and FQNNGV. The CDR3 runs to 19 residues. CDR3 residues: CASSLVPPLAGGPKGAQYF.

J is TRBJ2-7 and V is TRBV11-2. Germline V gives CDR1 SGHAT, CDR2 FQNNGV. The CDR3 sequence is 11 residues long. CDR3 residues: CASSKLYEQYF.

V gene TRBV10-3 combines with J gene TRBJ1-1. Germline V lookup: CDR1 ENHRY, CDR2 SYGVKD. The CDR3 is 13 amino acids. The CDR3 is CAISEKGLNEAFF.

The CDR3 spells CASSLGGFGNEQFF. The V and J genes are TRBV12-3 or TRBV12-4 and TRBJ2-1. This CDR3 has 14 amino acids.

The V gene is TRBV28, the J gene TRBJ2-7; lacking DNA, the TRBD1 call made by TCRdb goes unchecked. CDR3 length: 16 amino acids. From germline, CDR1 is MDHEN and CDR2 SYDVKM. This chain's CDR3 is CASKPPGTAKKYEQYF.

This sequence joins TRBV12-3 or TRBV12-4 and TRBJ2-5; TCRdb designates TRBD1, a call that cannot be tested without DNA. The CDR3 has 13 residues. The CDR3 region is CASRNRSQETQYF.

The chain couples TRBV20-1 to TRBJ2-5; checking the TCRdb D call of TRBD1 is not possible without DNA. CDR1 DFQATT and CDR2 SNEGSKA come from the germline V gene (reference sequence). This CDR3 has 14 amino acids. The CDR3 protein is CSARAGQGAQTQYF.

The chain couples TRBV9 to TRBJ2-5; TCRdb's D call, TRBD2, is unchecked because there is no DNA. CDR3 length: 15 amino acids. Germline CDR1 reads SGDLS; CDR2 reads YYNGEE. This CDR3 is CASSPGGRAEETQYF.

The rearrangement uses TRBV18 and TRBJ1-1; TCRdb lists TRBD1, though no DNA is available to test this call. CDR1 is KGHSH, CDR2 LQKENI, per germline. The length of the CDR3 is 13 residues. This CDR3 reads CASSPLRGTEAFF.

V and J are TRBV20-1 and TRBJ2-1; the D call of TRBD2 rests on TCRdb alone, since no DNA is present to check it. This CDR3 spans 20 amino acids. Germline V gene sequence: CDR1 DFQATT, CDR2 SNEGSKA (reference sequence). CDR3 region: CSARDPGLAGGGSSYNEQFF.

The chain carries TRBV20-1 and TRBJ1-2; lacking DNA, the TRBD1 call made by TCRdb goes unchecked. Germline V gene sequence: CDR1 DFQATT, CDR2 SNEGSKA (reference sequence). The CDR3 is 12 amino acids. The CDR3 spells CSATQGPDGYTF.

This chain connects TRBV7-2 to TRBJ1-2; the TRBD1 assignment by TCRdb is unverifiable without DNA. This CDR3 is 16 amino acids long. Germline CDR1 is SGHTA and CDR2 is FQGNSA. This CDR3 is CASSLGVPGTDYGYTF.